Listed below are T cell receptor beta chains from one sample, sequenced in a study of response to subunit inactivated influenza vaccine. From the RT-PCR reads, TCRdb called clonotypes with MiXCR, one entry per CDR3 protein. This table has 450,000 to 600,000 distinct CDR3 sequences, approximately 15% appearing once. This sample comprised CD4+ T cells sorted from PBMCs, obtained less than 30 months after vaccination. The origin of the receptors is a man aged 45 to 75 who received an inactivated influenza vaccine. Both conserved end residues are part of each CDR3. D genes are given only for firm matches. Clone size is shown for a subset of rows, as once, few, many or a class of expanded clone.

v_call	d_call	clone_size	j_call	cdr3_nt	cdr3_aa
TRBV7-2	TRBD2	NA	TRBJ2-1	TGTGCCAGCAGCTTAAGTAGCGGGAGAGGCGATGAGCAGTTCTTC	CASSLSSGRGDEQFF
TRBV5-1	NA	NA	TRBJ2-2	TGCGCCAGCAGCTTGGATTGGACCGGGGAGCTGTTTTTT	CASSLDWTGELFF
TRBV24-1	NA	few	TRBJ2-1	TGTGCCACCAGTGATTCCCGATTTGAGGACAATGAGCAGTTCTTC	CATSDSRFEDNEQFF
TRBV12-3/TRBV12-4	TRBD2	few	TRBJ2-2	TGTGCCAGCAGTCCCCCTGGGGCTAGCGGGGGGGCCTATCGGCCCGGGGAGCTGTTTTTT	CASSPPGASGGAYRPGELFF
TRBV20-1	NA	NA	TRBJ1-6	TGCAGTGCTAGAAGCCCCAGGGAGGGCATGGATAATTCACCCCTCCACTTT	CSARSPREGMDNSPLHF
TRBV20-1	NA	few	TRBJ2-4	TGCAGTGGGTGGATTGCAAACATTCAGTACTTC	CSGWIANIQYF
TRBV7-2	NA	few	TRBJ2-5	TGTGCCAGCAGCTTAACACAACCCGGTAGGGGAGAGACCCAGTACTTC	CASSLTQPGRGETQYF
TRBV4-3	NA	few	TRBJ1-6	TGCGCCAGCAGCCAAGATCTTACAGAGTCACCCCTCCACTTT	CASSQDLTESPLHF
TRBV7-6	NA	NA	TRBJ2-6	TGTGCCAGCAGCTCCGTCGGGGCCAACGTCCTGACTTTC	CASSSVGANVLTF
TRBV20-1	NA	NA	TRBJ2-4	TGCAGTGCGCTCCGGGGATATGGGGAAAACATTCAGTACTTC	CSALRGYGENIQYF
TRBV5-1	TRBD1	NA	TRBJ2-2	TGCGCCAGCAGCCCCGGGACAGGGGGTTTGAACACCGGGGAGCTGTTTTTT	CASSPGTGGLNTGELFF
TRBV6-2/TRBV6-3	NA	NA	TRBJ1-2	TGTGCCAGCAGCCGGGACACCAGATCCTATGGCTACACCTTC	CASSRDTRSYGYTF
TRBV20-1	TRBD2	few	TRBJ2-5	TGCAGTGCTAGAGACTTGACTAGCGGACAAGAGACCCAGTACTTC	CSARDLTSGQETQYF
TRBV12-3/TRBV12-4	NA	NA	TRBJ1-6	TGTGCCAGCAGTTTACGCCCGGGAAGCTCACCCCTCCACTTT	CASSLRPGSSPLHF
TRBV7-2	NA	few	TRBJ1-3	TGTGCCAGCAGCCGCGCGTATGATGCCTCTGGAAACACCATATATTTT	CASSRAYDASGNTIYF
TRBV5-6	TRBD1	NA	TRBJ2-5	TGTGCCAGCAGTTTACAGGGGAGCCAAGAGACCCAGTACTTC	CASSLQGSQETQYF
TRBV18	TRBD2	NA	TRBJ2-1	TGTGCCAGCTCTACCGAGCGGGGGAGCTCCTACAATGAGCAGTTCTTC	CASSTERGSSYNEQFF
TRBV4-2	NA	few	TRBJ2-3	TGTGCCAGCAGCCAAGATTCGGCAGTCGCAGATACGCAGTATTTT	CASSQDSAVADTQYF
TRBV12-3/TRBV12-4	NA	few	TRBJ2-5	TGTGCCAGCAGTTTACGCGGACAGACTAACCAAGAGACCCAGTACTTC	CASSLRGQTNQETQYF
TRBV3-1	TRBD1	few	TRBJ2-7	TGTGCCAGCACCCGACAGGGTTTATTCACCTACGAGCAGTACTTC	CASTRQGLFTYEQYF
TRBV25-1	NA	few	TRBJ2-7	TGTGCCAGCAGTGAATATAAAGGATCCGAGCAGTACTTC	CASSEYKGSEQYF
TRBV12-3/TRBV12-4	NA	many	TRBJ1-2	TGTGCCAGCAGTTTCGGCACAAGCGGCTACACCTTC	CASSFGTSGYTF
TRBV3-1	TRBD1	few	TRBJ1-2	TGTGCCAGCAGCCCAGGTGGGGACAGCCCCTATGGCTACACCTTC	CASSPGGDSPYGYTF
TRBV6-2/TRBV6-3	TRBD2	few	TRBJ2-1	TGTGCCAGCAGTTTTACTAGCGGACCTATTGACAATGAGCAGTTCTTC	CASSFTSGPIDNEQFF
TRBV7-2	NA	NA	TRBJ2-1	TGTGCCAGCAGCCGACCGGGACAAGGGCAGTTCTTC	CASSRPGQGQFF
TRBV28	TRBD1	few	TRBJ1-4	TGTGCCAGCAGTTTATACAGGGGCCCAACTAATGAAAAACTGTTTTTT	CASSLYRGPTNEKLFF
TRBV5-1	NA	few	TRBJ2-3	TGCGCCAGCAGCTCCCTAGGTGCTAGCACAGATACGCAGTATTTT	CASSSLGASTDTQYF
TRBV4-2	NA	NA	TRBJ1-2	TGTGCCAGCAGCCAAGAAAGGACAAGGGGATTTTATCAAGGCTACACCTTC	CASSQERTRGFYQGYTF
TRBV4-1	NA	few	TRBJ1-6	TGCGCCAGCAGCCAATCAGGGGTTGTAAATTCACCCCTCCACTTT	CASSQSGVVNSPLHF
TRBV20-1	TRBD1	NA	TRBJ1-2	TGCAGTGCTACCCACAGGGGCCGGCCGGGGTACACCTTC	CSATHRGRPGYTF
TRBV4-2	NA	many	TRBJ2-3	TGTGCCAGCAGCCAAGTCGTCGGGACAAACACAGATACGCAGTATTTT	CASSQVVGTNTDTQYF
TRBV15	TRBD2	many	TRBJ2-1	TGTGCCACCAGCAGAGTATTGACTAGCGGGAGTGGTAATGAGCAGTTCTTC	CATSRVLTSGSGNEQFF
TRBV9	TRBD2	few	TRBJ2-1	TGTGCCAGCAGCGTAGCTTCGAGACTAGCGGGTCTATACAATGAGCAGTTCTTC	CASSVASRLAGLYNEQFF
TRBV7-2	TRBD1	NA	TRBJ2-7	TGTGCCAGCAGCTCGGACAGGAGTTTCTACGAGCAGTACTTC	CASSSDRSFYEQYF
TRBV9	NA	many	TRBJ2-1	TGTGCCAGCAGCGTAGTCCAGGGGAATGAGCAGTTCTTC	CASSVVQGNEQFF
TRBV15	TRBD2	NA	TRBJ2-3	TGTGCCACCAGCAGAGCCCTAGCGGGAGAGGTGACGCAGTATTTT	CATSRALAGEVTQYF
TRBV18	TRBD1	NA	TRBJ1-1	TGTGCCAGCTCACCGCTCCCCGACAGGGCCGGGGGTTCAGCCACTGAAGCTTTCTTT	CASSPLPDRAGGSATEAFF
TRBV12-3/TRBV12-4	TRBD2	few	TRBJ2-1	TGTGCCAGCAGTCCCGGACTAGCGGGAGGGCGCAATGAGCAGTTCTTC	CASSPGLAGGRNEQFF
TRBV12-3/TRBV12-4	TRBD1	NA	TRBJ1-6	TGTGCCAGCAGTTTAGATGGGACAGGCAGTTCACCCCTCCACTTT	CASSLDGTGSSPLHF
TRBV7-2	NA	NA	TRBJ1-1	TGTGCCAGCAGCTCAGGGGTCGGGACTGAAGCTTTCTTT	CASSSGVGTEAFF